This T cell receptor (beta chain) derives from a study of T cells in Graves' hyperthyroidism and ophthalmopathy. The study left out patients who had uncontrolled infection, other autoimmune disease, pregnancy or lactation. This clonotype was picked up many times. Antigen specificity is unknown. The CDR3 regions of TCR beta were amplified from RNA transcripts. When the TCR CDR3 underwent first-round RT-PCR, the HTBI primer set was used. In TCRdb, the multiplex PCR reads were re-called with MiXCR into one record per CDR3 protein. The sample has a few hundred thousand distinct CDR3 sequences, roughly a sixth seen once; the top ten hold 2.5% to 4%. The CDR3 has 13 amino acids. Germline V gene sequence: CDR1 SNHLY, CDR2 FYNNEI. V dropped 4 bases and J dropped 2 bases, with 8 bases sitting between them. Broader study findings: Most thyroid clonotypes with frequency above 0.001 were detected in blood. Ophthalmopathy was told apart from stable hyperthyroidism by a 13 V-J model.

The specimen was blood. The sequence was obtained from a woman aged 40 to 50 with Graves' ophthalmopathy. V usage is TRBV2 and J usage is TRBJ1-2, with a tentative D call TRBD1 (6 bases). The CDR3, as DNA: TGTGCCAGCAGTGCTACAGGGAACTATGGCTACACCTTC. Residues: CASSATGNYGYTF.